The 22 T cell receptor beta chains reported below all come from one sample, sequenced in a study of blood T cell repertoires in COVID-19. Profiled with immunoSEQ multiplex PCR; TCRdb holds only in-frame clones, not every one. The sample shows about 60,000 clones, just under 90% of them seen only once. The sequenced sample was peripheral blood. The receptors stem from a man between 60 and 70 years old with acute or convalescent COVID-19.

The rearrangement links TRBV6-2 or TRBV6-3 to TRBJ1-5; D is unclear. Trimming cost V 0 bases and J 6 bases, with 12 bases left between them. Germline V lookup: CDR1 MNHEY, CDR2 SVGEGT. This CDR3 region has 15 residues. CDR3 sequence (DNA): TGTGCCAGCAGTTACTCGCGACTCCTCGGTCAGCCCCAGCATTTT. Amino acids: CASSYSRLLGQPQHF.

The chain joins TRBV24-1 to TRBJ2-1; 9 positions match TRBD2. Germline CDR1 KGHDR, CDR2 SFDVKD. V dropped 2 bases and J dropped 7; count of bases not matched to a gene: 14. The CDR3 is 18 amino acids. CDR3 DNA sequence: TGTGCCACCAGTGATTGGAGAGATAGCGGGAGAGAGAGGAATGAGCAGTTCTTC. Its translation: CATSDWRDSGRERNEQFF.

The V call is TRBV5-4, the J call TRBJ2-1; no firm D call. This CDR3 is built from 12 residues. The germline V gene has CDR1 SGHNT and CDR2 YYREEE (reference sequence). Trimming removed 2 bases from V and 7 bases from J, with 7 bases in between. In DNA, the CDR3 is TGTGCCAGCAGCTTAATAATGAATGAGCAGTTCTTC. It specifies CASSLIMNEQFF.

CDR3 coding DNA: TGTGCCAGCAGCTTGGAGGGGGCGGGGAATTCACCCCTCCACTTT. Encoded protein: CASSLEGAGNSPLHF. The chain joins TRBV7-2 to TRBJ1-6, with 7 nucleotides matching TRBD1. With 3 bases clipped from V and 7 bases from J, the junction kept 6 bases outside the gene matches. The CDR3 loop spans 15 amino acids. CDR1 and CDR2 (germline): SGHTA, FQGNSA.

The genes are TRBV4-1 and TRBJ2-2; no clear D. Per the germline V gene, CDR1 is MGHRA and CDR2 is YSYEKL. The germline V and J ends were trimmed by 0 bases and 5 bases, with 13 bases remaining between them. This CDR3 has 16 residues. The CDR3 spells CASSQDLGLPTGELFF. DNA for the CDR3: TGCGCCAGCAGCCAAGATCTGGGCCTACCTACCGGGGAGCTGTTTTTT.

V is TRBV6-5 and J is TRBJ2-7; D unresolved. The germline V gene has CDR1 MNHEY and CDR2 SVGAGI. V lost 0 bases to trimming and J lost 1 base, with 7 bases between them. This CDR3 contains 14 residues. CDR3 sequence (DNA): TGTGCCAGCAGTTACTCGCACTATTCCTACGAGCAGTACTTC. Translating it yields CASSYSHYSYEQYF.

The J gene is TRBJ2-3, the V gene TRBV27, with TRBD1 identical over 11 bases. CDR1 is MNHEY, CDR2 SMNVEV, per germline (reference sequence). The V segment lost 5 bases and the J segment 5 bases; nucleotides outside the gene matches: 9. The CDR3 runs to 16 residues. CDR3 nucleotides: TGTGCCAGCAGTGGATATGAAGGGACAGGGGGAGATACGCAGTATTTT. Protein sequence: CASSGYEGTGGDTQYF.

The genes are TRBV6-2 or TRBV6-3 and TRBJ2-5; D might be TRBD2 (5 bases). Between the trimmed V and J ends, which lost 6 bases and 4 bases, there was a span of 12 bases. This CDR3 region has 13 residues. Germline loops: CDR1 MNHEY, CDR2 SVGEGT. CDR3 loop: CASSDGGPETQYF. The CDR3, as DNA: TGTGCCAGCAGCGACGGAGGCCCAGAGACCCAGTACTTC.

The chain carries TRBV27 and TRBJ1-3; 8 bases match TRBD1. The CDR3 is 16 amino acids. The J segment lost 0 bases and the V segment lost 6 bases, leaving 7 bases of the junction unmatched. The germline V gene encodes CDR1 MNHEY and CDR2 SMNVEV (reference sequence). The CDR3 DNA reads TGTGCCAGCAGGACCGGGACAGGTTTCTCTGGAAACACCATATATTTT. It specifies CASRTGTGFSGNTIYF.

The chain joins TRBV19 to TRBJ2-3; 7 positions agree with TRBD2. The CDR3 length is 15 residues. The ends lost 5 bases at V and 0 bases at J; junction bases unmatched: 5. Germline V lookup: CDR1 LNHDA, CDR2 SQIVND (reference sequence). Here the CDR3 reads CASSPGTISTDTQYF. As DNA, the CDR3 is TGTGCCAGTAGTCCTGGGACTATTAGCACAGATACGCAGTATTTT.

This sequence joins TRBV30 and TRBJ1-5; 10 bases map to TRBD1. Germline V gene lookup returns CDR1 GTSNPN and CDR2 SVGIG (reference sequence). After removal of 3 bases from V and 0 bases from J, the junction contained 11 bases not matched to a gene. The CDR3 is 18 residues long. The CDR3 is CAWSLRVGTGDSNQPQHF. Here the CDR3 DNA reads TGTGCCTGGAGCCTTCGCGTCGGGACAGGGGATAGCAATCAGCCCCAGCATTTT.

Written as DNA, the CDR3 is TGTGCCAGCAGCCCTAACAGGGGATCTAACTATGGCTACACCTTC. This gives the protein CASSPNRGSNYGYTF. The genes are TRBV4-2 and TRBJ1-2; 7 bases line up with TRBD1. CDR1 and CDR2 from the germline V gene are LGHNA and YNFKEQ. The CDR3 contains 15 residues. The ends lost 4 bases at V and 0 bases at J; junction bases unmatched: 5.

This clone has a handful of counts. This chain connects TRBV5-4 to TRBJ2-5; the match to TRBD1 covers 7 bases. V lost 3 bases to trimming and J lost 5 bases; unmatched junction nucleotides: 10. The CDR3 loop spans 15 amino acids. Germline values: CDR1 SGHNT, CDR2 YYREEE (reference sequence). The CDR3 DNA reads TGTGCCAGCAGCTCCGGGACAGCTCCGAGGGAGACCCAGTACTTC. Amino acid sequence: CASSSGTAPRETQYF. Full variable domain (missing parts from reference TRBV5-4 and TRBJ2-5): ETGVTQSPTHLIKTRGQQVTLRCSSQSGHNTVSWYQQALGQGPQFIFQYYREEENGRGNFPPRFSGLQFPNYSSELNVNALELDDSALYLCASSSGTAPRETQYFGPGTRLLVL.

CDR3 in DNA: TGTGCCAGCAGCTTACTCCGGGGACAGGGGGGGACTGGAAACACCATATATTTT. It translates to CASSLLRGQGGTGNTIYF. The J gene is TRBJ1-3, the V gene TRBV7-8; 11 bases are shared with TRBD1. The germline V gene encodes CDR1 SGHVS and CDR2 FQNEAQ. This CDR3 region has 18 residues. V shed 2 bases and J 2 bases; nucleotides not matched to a gene: 8.

CDR3 residues: CASSLSSTNEKLFF. The CDR3 DNA follows: TGTGCCAGCAGCCTATCGTCAACTAATGAAAAACTGTTTTTT. This chain joins TRBV3-1 (or the pseudogene TRBV3-2) and TRBJ1-4; D is ambiguous. Trimming stripped 4 bases from V and 0 bases from J, with 6 bases between. The CDR3 has 14 amino acids. The germline gives CDR1 LGHDT, CDR2 YNNKEL (reference sequence).

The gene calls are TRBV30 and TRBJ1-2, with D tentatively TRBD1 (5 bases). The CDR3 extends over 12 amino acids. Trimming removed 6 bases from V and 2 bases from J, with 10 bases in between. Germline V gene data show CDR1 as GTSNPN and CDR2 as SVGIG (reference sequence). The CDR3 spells CACRQTNYGYTF. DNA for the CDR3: TGTGCCTGTCGACAGACCAACTATGGCTACACCTTC.

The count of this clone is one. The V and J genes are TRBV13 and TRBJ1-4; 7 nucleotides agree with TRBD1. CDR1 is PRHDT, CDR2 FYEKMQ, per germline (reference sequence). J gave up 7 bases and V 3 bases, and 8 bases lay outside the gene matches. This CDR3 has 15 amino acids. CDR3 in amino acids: CASSLKGAGGEKLFF. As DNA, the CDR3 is TGTGCCAGCAGCTTGAAGGGGGCGGGAGGTGAAAAACTGTTTTTT.

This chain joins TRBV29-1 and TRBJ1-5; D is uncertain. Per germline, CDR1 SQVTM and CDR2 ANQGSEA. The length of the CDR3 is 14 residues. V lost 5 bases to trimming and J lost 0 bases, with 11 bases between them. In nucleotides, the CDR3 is TGCAGCGTTCAAGGACTCAATAGCAATCAGCCCCAGCATTTT. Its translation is CSVQGLNSNQPQHF.

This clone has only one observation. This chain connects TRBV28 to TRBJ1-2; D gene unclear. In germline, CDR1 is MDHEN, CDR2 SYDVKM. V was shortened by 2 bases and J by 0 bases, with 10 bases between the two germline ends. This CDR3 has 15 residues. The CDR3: CASSLGGLTNYGYTF. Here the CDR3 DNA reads TGTGCCAGCAGTTTAGGAGGCCTCACTAACTATGGCTACACCTTC.

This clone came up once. The CDR3 nucleotides read TGTGCCAGCAGAAGGTCTTCGGGCGGGGGTAGTGAAGCTTTCTTT. Translated: CASRRSSGGGSEAFF. The V and J genes are TRBV28 and TRBJ1-1; weak D call: TRBD1 (5 bases). Germline CDR1 and CDR2: MDHEN and SYDVKM. Trimming removed 6 bases from V and 7 bases from J, with 21 bases in between. CDR3 size: 15 residues.

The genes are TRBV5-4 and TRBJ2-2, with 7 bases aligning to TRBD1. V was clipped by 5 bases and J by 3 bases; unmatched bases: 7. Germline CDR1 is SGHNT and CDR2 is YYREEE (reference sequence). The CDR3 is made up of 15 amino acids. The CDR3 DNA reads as TGTGCCAGCAGTAGAGGGGGCGGTGACACCGGGGAGCTGTTTTTT. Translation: CASSRGGGDTGELFF.

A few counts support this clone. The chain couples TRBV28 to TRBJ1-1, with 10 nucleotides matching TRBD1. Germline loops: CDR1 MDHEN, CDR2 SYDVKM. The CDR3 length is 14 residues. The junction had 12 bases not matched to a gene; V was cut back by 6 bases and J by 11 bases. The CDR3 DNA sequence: TGTGCCAGCAGGCCGAGTAATGGACAGGGGGGCGCTTTCTTT. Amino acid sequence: CASRPSNGQGGAFF. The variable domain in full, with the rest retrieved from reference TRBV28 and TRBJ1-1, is DVKVTQSSRYLVKRTGEKVFLECVQDMDHENMFWYRQDPGLGLRLIYFSYDVKMKEKGDIPEGYSVSREKKERFSLILESASTNQTSMYLCASRPSNGQGGAFFGQGTRLTVV.